This T cell receptor beta chain appears in the sequencing data of a study of Graves' ophthalmopathy and Graves' hyperthyroidism. Notes on the study in general: Cross-validated, the 13-signature model showed 87.88%/81.08% sensitivity/specificity, and 80%/75% in the test set. Most expanded thyroid clonotypes above 0.001 frequency also appeared in blood.

This clonotype was recorded many times. The antigen remains undetermined. The study amplified TCR beta CDR3 regions using RNA transcripts. HTBI primers were used in a first-round RT-PCR, which preceded a second-round multiplex PCR. TCRdb itself ran the multiplex PCR reads through MiXCR, one entry per CDR3 protein. Of about 220,000 distinct CDR3 sequences detected, roughly a fifth appear once; the ten largest clones hold 43%. J gave up 6 bases and V 1 base, and 6 bases lay outside the gene matches. The CDR3 contains 17 residues. Patients with other autoimmune diseases, uncontrolled infections, pregnancy or lactation were excluded. As diagnostic evidence, clinical symptoms, serum thyroxine, TRAb, thyroid ultrasound and orbital computed tomography were relied upon.

Sequencing input: peripheral blood. The chain carries TRBV12-3 or TRBV12-4 and TRBJ2-2; TRBD2 aligns across 12 bases. This receptor was identified in a woman between 50 and 59 years old with Graves' ophthalmopathy. CDR3 bases: TGTGCCAGCAGTTTAGACAGACTAGCGGGAGTGTCCGGGGAGCTGTTTTTT. This translates into CASSLDRLAGVSGELFF.